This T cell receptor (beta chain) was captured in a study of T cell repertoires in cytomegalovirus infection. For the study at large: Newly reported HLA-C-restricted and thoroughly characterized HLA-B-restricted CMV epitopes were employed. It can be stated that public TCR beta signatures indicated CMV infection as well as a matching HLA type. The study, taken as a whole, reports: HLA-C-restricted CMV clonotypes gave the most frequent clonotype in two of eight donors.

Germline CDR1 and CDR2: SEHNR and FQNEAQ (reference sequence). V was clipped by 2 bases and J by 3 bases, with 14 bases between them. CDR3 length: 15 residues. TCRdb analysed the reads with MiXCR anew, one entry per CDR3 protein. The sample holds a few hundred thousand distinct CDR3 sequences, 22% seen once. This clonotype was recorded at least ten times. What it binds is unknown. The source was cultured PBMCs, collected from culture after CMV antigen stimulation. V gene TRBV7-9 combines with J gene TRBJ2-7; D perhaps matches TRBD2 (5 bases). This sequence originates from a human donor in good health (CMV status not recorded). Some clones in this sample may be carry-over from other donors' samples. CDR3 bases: TGTGCCAGCAGCTTACAGAGGACTTCCTTCTACGAGCAGTACTTC. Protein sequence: CASSLQRTSFYEQYF.